Shown below are 8 T cell receptor beta chains from a single sample sequenced in a study of blood T cell repertoires in COVID-19. Sequencing was performed with immunoSEQ multiplex PCR; in TCRdb, only in-frame clones are kept and a portion is missing. This sample has 150,000 to 250,000 clones, with roughly nine tenths found just once. The material sequenced was PBMCs or T cells enriched from blood (not recorded which). The source is a woman aged 25 to 39 who had recovered from COVID-19.

Note on this clone: The sample contains more than one DNA sequence encoding this CDR3. The J gene is TRBJ2-1, the V gene TRBV28, with a possible D match to TRBD2 (5 bases). Germline CDR1 MDHEN, CDR2 SYDVKM. Trimming pared 1 base from V and 9 bases from J, leaving 13 bases between. This CDR3 is 14 amino acids long. CDR3 region: CASSLSLAGVEQFF. As DNA, the CDR3 is TGTGCCAGCAGTTTATCCCTAGCCGGGGTTGAGCAGTTCTTC.

The chain carries TRBV7-2 and TRBJ2-7; D remains unclear. V was clipped by 4 bases and J by 6 bases, with 7 bases between them. CDR1 is SGHTA and CDR2 is FQGNSA in the germline V gene. This CDR3 is built from 11 residues. As DNA, the CDR3 is TGTGCCAGCAGCTCTAACCTCGAGCAGTACTTC. Encoded protein: CASSSNLEQYF.

The chain is built from TRBV29-1 and TRBJ1-1, with D possibly being TRBD1 (5 bases). Trimming took off 4 bases at V and 10 bases at J, with 13 bases between the two ends. There are 11 residues in the CDR3. Germline loops: CDR1 SQVTM, CDR2 ANQGSEA. The CDR3 sequence: CSVADGGGAFF. CDR3 DNA: TGCAGCGTTGCCGACGGGGGTGGAGCTTTCTTT. Complete variable domain (other parts from reference TRBV29-1 and TRBJ1-1): SAVISQKPSRDICQRGTSLTIQCQVDSQVTMMFWYRQQPGQSLTLIATANQGSEATYESGFVIDKFPISRPNLTFSTLTVSNMSPEDSSIYLCSVADGGGAFFGQGTRLTVV.

The chain carries TRBV18 and TRBJ1-1, with unresolved D. CDR3 length: 12 amino acids. Per germline, CDR1 KGHSH and CDR2 LQKENI. The V end was cut by 3 bases, the J end by 7 bases, with 9 bases between. CDR3 coding DNA: TGTGCCAGCTCACCTCGAGATTATGAAGCTTTCTTT. It encodes CASSPRDYEAFF.

The chain couples TRBV30 to TRBJ1-5; weak D call: TRBD1 (5 bases). The germline V gene has CDR1 GTSNPN and CDR2 SVGIG (reference sequence). This CDR3 region has 15 residues. V lost 1 base and J 3 bases, leaving 13 bases between the germline ends. CDR3 sequence: CAWSGPGGYNQPQHF. CDR3 nucleotide sequence: TGTGCCTGGAGTGGTCCGGGGGGATACAATCAGCCCCAGCATTTT.

The V gene is TRBV6-5, the J gene TRBJ1-3; D is unclear. Germline CDR1 reads MNHEY; CDR2 reads SVGAGI. The CDR3 runs 15 residues. Trimming left V 4 bases short and J 0 bases short, with 10 bases between. The CDR3 DNA is TGTGCCAGCAGTTTTTCCGTGAGCTCTGGAAACACCATATATTTT. It translates to CASSFSVSSGNTIYF.

V usage is TRBV4-2 and J usage is TRBJ2-1; TRBD1 matches at 8 bases. The germline CDR1 and CDR2 sequences are LGHNA and YNFKEQ. The CDR3 runs 15 residues. V gave up 0 bases and J gave up 4 bases; unmatched junction bases: 2. Here the CDR3 DNA reads TGTGCCAGCAGCCAAGAGGGGGACAGGTACAATGAGCAGTTCTTC. Residues: CASSQEGDRYNEQFF.

The CDR3 nucleotides are TGTGCCAGCAGCACAGACCCTCCTGGCTCTGGAAACACCATATATTTT. It yields the protein CASSTDPPGSGNTIYF. This rearrangement joins TRBV7-8 to TRBJ1-3; no clear D. CDR1 SGHVS and CDR2 FQNEAQ come from the germline V gene. The V end lost 5 bases, the J end lost 0 bases, and 14 bases lay between the germline ends. The CDR3 runs to 16 residues.